Each of the 9 T cell receptor beta chains below was sequenced from the same sample in a study of OX40 agonist ivuxolimab in advanced cancers. Method: immunoSEQ multiplex PCR; TCRdb's copy keeps in-frame clones and lacks some. The table shows tens of thousands of clones, with around 87% occurring only once. The sample in question was CD4+ or CD8+ T cells sorted from blood, obtained in a trial of the OX40 agonist ivuxolimab. The receptors were gathered from an adult with an advanced solid tumor such as melanoma, head and neck, liver or kidney cancer.

This clone was detected a few times. The rearrangement joins TRBV11-1 to TRBJ2-7; 9 nucleotides line up with TRBD1. CDR3 length: 16 amino acids. With 5 bases clipped from V and 2 bases from J, the junction kept 10 bases outside the gene matches. Germline V gene sequence: CDR1 SGHAT, CDR2 FQDESV (reference sequence). CDR3 nucleotide sequence: TGTGCCAGCAGCCCCCTGGGACAGGGCCATACCTACGAGCAGTACTTC. As protein: CASSPLGQGHTYEQYF.

Points on this clone: Other DNA sequences in the same sample also yield this CDR3. The V and J genes are TRBV19 and TRBJ1-4; D gene unclear. V lost 3 bases to trimming and J lost 5 bases, with 10 bases between them. Germline-derived CDR1 and CDR2 are LNHDA and SQIVND (reference sequence). The CDR3 contains 14 residues. Here the CDR3 DNA reads TGTGCCAGTAGTATGGGTAGGCTCAATGAAAAACTGTTTTTT. Translating it yields CASSMGRLNEKLFF.

This clone was detected once. The chain combines TRBV7-9 with TRBJ2-7; D might be TRBD2 (6 bases). The CDR3 is 13 residues long. CDR1 SEHNR and CDR2 FQNEAQ come from the germline V gene (reference sequence). The V end lost 4 bases, the J end lost 2 bases, and 9 bases lay between the germline ends. This CDR3 reads CASSWEATYEQYF. The DNA of the CDR3 is TGTGCCAGCAGCTGGGAGGCTACCTACGAGCAGTACTTC. Drawing the rest from reference TRBV7-9 and TRBJ2-7, the complete variable domain is DTGVSQNPRHKITKRGQNVTFRCDPISEHNRLYWYRQTLGQGPEFLTYFQNEAQLEKSRLLSDRFSAERPKGSFSTLEIQRTEQGDSAMYLCASSWEATYEQYFGPGTRLTVT.

The chain combines TRBV2 with TRBJ2-2, with TRBD1 matching over 8 bases. Germline-derived CDR1 and CDR2 are SNHLY and FYNNEI. Germline trimming cut 6 bases from V and 7 bases from J; bases unmatched to any gene: 4. The CDR3 length is 13 residues. In nucleotides, the CDR3 is TGTGCCAGCAGCGAAACAGGGGGCGGGGAGCTGTTTTTT. Translating it yields CASSETGGGELFF.

The rearrangement links TRBV13 to TRBJ1-1; D is ambiguous. This CDR3 is 14 amino acids long. The V gene's germline CDR1 is PRHDT and CDR2 FYEKMQ (reference sequence). Trimming took off 5 bases at V and 1 base at J, with 11 bases between the two ends. CDR3 coding DNA: TGTGCCAGCAGCGTTGGACGGCCGAACACTGAAGCTTTCTTT. It codes for CASSVGRPNTEAFF.

The rearrangement joins TRBV6-6 to TRBJ1-2; no firm D call. Trimming stripped 2 bases from V and 0 bases from J, with 7 bases between. In germline, CDR1 is MNHNY, CDR2 SVGAGI (reference sequence). This CDR3 has 14 amino acids. The CDR3: CASSYPGANYGYTF. The CDR3, as DNA: TGTGCCAGCAGTTACCCCGGAGCTAACTATGGCTACACCTTC.

This clone was recorded once. The V gene is TRBV5-1, the J gene TRBJ2-3, with 7 bases identical to TRBD1. Per germline, CDR1 SGHRS and CDR2 YFSETQ. The CDR3 covers 19 residues. V lost 0 bases, J lost 5 bases, and 18 bases stayed unmatched. CDR3 nucleotide sequence: TGCGCCAGCAGCTTGGATATTTTTGCCGGGACAGTTCCAAGAGATACGCAGTATTTT. This encodes CASSLDIFAGTVPRDTQYF.

V is TRBV28 and J is TRBJ2-7, with no clear D. This CDR3 is built from 15 residues. Trimming removed 6 bases at V and 0 bases at J, with 15 bases between. Germline CDR1 is MDHEN and CDR2 is SYDVKM. CDR3 residues: CASRPPYADSYEQYF. The DNA of the CDR3 is TGTGCCAGCAGGCCACCCTACGCCGACTCCTACGAGCAGTACTTC. Supplemented by reference TRBV28 and TRBJ2-7, the full variable domain reads DVKVTQSSRYLVKRTGEKVFLECVQDMDHENMFWYRQDPGLGLRLIYFSYDVKMKEKGDIPEGYSVSREKKERFSLILESASTNQTSMYLCASRPPYADSYEQYFGPGTRLTVT.

The rearrangement joins TRBV6-4 to TRBJ2-1, with D perhaps assigned TRBD1 or TRBD2 (5 bases each). The CDR3 contains 13 residues. Germline assignment: CDR1 MRHNA and CDR2 SNTAGT. V lost 6 bases and J 9 bases, leaving 15 bases between the germline ends. In DNA, the CDR3 is TGTGCCAGCAGGAGGGACCCTACCGGTGAGCAGTTCTTC. Its protein product is CASRRDPTGEQFF.